A single sample gave rise to the 27 T cell receptor beta chains below, sequenced in a study of human T cells and chemical hapten exposure. Described time point: healthy volunteer bleed at 2 weeks. Before extraction, the whole blood was not fractionated, and total RNA was taken from it. TCRdb re-called the RACE reads with MiXCR, one entry per CDR3 protein. The data show 35,000 to 50,000 distinct CDR3 sequences, around 4% seen once. Sequenced: whole blood. Receptors were obtained from a female donor in good health. Some clones in this sample may be carry-over from other donors' samples.

Many counts were recorded for this clonotype. The chain recombines TRBV9 with TRBJ2-5; D is unclear. Germline assignment: CDR1 SGDLS and CDR2 YYNGEE. The CDR3 extends over 13 amino acids. Trimming shortened V by 2 bases and J by 5 bases, and 10 bases separated the two germline ends. The CDR3 loop reads CASSVRSRETQYF. Written as DNA, the CDR3 is TGTGCCAGCAGCGTGAGGTCTAGGGAGACCCAGTACTTC.

This clonotype appeared many times. This chain uses TRBV18 with TRBJ1-1; 8 bases line up with TRBD1. The junction had 2 bases not matched to a gene; V was cut back by 4 bases and J by 1 base. Germline CDR1 reads KGHSH; CDR2 reads LQKENI. The CDR3 is 14 amino acids. The CDR3, as DNA: TGTGCCAGCTCACTCGGACAGGGGAACACTGAAGCTTTCTTT. Translated, it gives CASSLGQGNTEAFF.

This clonotype was detected many times. The chain links TRBV9 to TRBJ1-4; TRBD1 might be the D (6 bases). CDR3 size: 13 residues. Germline CDR1 reads SGDLS; CDR2 reads YYNGEE. V lost 3 bases, J lost 3 bases, and 6 bases lay in between. CDR3 coding DNA: TGTGCCAGCAGCGGGACAGCTAATGAAAAACTGTTTTTT. This translates into CASSGTANEKLFF.

This clonotype has a count of ten or more. The rearrangement joins TRBV11-2 to TRBJ1-3; D is perhaps TRBD1 (5 bases). The germline CDR1 and CDR2 sequences are SGHAT and FQNNGV. V gave up 8 bases and J gave up 4 bases, with 12 bases separating them. The CDR3 length is 13 residues. The CDR3 here is CASVGRNGNTIYF. The CDR3 nucleotides read TGTGCCAGCGTGGGACGGAACGGAAACACCATATATTTT.

This clonotype was counted at least ten times. The chain uses TRBV20-1 and TRBJ1-1, with 8 bases aligning to TRBD1. The CDR3 length is 15 residues. Trimming took 0 bases from V and 1 from J; bases not matched to a gene: 4. Per germline, CDR1 DFQATT and CDR2 SNEGSKA (reference sequence). DNA of the CDR3: TGCAGTGCTAGAGATCAAACAGGGGGGAACACTGAAGCTTTCTTT. It translates to CSARDQTGGNTEAFF.

Many counts were recorded for this clonotype. The V and J genes are TRBV5-1 and TRBJ2-3; D remains unclear. The CDR3 is 14 residues long. The V end lost 3 bases, the J end lost 4 bases, and 12 bases lay between the germline ends. Germline CDR1 is SGHRS and CDR2 is YFSETQ. The CDR3 nucleotides read TGCGCCAGCAGCTCCGGGCTCGTTGCAGATACGCAGTATTTT. Translating gives CASSSGLVADTQYF.

This clonotype was recorded at least ten times. The chain uses TRBV20-1 and TRBJ1-6, with D possibly being TRBD1 (5 bases). This CDR3 has 14 amino acids. CDR1 DFQATT and CDR2 SNEGSKA come from the germline V gene (reference sequence). V lost 1 base and J 9 bases, leaving 13 bases between the germline ends. As DNA, the CDR3 is TGCAGTGCTAGAGGATCAGGGTCGGTTTCACCCCTCCACTTT. This sequence encodes CSARGSGSVSPLHF.

At least ten counts were recorded for this clonotype. The chain uses TRBV27 and TRBJ2-7, with D possibly being TRBD2 (6 bases). Germline V gives CDR1 MNHEY, CDR2 SMNVEV (reference sequence). CDR3 length: 13 residues. V lost 9 bases and J 12 bases, leaving 24 bases between the germline ends. The CDR3 nucleotides are TGTGCCAGTAGGGGTTCCCACGTTGGGGAGGTGTACTTC. This gives the protein CASRGSHVGEVYF.

In its sample, this clonotype was seen many times. J is TRBJ2-7 and V is TRBV6-2 or TRBV6-3; maybe TRBD2 (6 bases). Germline-derived CDR1 and CDR2 are MNHEY and SVGEGT. The CDR3 is made up of 14 amino acids. V lost 4 bases and J lost 3, with 13 bases in between. CDR3 nucleotide sequence: TGTGCCAGCAGTTTGCCGGGGGAACTCTACGAGCAGTACTTC. The encoded protein is CASSLPGELYEQYF.

This clonotype occurred many times. V and J are TRBV20-1 and TRBJ2-3; D call uncertain. Per germline, CDR1 DFQATT and CDR2 SNEGSKA (reference sequence). This CDR3 spans 13 amino acids. Trimming left V 6 bases short and J 0 bases short, with 10 bases between. CDR3 protein: CSAGSESTDTQYF. The DNA of the CDR3 is TGCAGTGCAGGATCAGAGAGCACAGATACGCAGTATTTT.

In its sample, this clonotype was seen a few times. The J gene is TRBJ1-5, the V gene TRBV4-2, with D possibly TRBD1 on 6 matching bases. Germline CDR1 reads LGHNA; CDR2 reads YNFKEQ. V shed 0 bases and J shed 10 bases, with 16 bases lying between them. The CDR3 totals 15 residues. CDR3 amino acids: CASSQETGLLDPQHF. CDR3 bases: TGTGCCAGCAGCCAAGAAACAGGGTTGTTGGATCCCCAGCATTTT.

This clonotype was observed many times. The V call is TRBV6-5, the J call TRBJ2-3; 7 nucleotides align to TRBD1. Losses at the gene ends were 2 bases for V and 3 bases for J; bases not matched to a gene: 5. Germline loops: CDR1 MNHEY, CDR2 SVGAGI. This CDR3 spans 15 amino acids. DNA of the CDR3: TGTGCCAGCAGTTACGAGGGACAGTGGACAGATACGCAGTATTTT. Protein: CASSYEGQWTDTQYF.

This clonotype appeared many times. For the CDR3, the DNA is TGCAGTGCGTCATCCGGGACAGGGCCATATTACGAGCAGTACTTC. It specifies CSASSGTGPYYEQYF. This sequence joins TRBV20-1 and TRBJ2-7, with 9 bases aligning to TRBD1. The germline V gene has CDR1 DFQATT and CDR2 SNEGSKA (reference sequence). V lost 6 bases to trimming and J lost 4 bases; unmatched junction nucleotides: 13. The CDR3 totals 15 residues.

This clonotype was picked up many times. V usage is TRBV28 and J usage is TRBJ2-6; D remains unclear. The germline CDR1 and CDR2 sequences are MDHEN and SYDVKM. The CDR3 contains 16 residues. Trimming shortened V by 5 bases and J by 0 bases, and 11 bases separated the two germline ends. For the CDR3, the DNA is TGTGCCAGCAGTCTGTGGACGGACTCTGGGGCCAACGTCCTGACTTTC. This sequence encodes CASSLWTDSGANVLTF.

The sample holds many counts of this clonotype. The chain couples TRBV12-3 or TRBV12-4 to TRBJ1-4; perhaps TRBD1 as D (6 bases). Trimming left V 3 bases short and J 2 bases short, with 10 bases between. The CDR3 runs 15 residues. CDR3 coding DNA: TGTGCCAGCAGTTTCGGAGGGGGGACTAATGAAAAACTGTTTTTT. Translating it yields CASSFGGGTNEKLFF.

The V and J genes are TRBV20-1 and TRBJ2-3; 9 positions match TRBD2. The V gene's germline CDR1 is DFQATT and CDR2 SNEGSKA (reference sequence). Trimming cost V 3 bases and J 5 bases; bases outside gene matches: 9. The CDR3 length is 15 residues. CDR3 amino acids: CSASLLAGSGDTQYF. The CDR3 coding sequence is TGCAGTGCTAGTCTCCTAGCGGGGTCTGGAGATACGCAGTATTTT.

This clonotype was seen ten or more times. The CDR3 sequence is CAISGSSSGANVLTF. DNA of the CDR3: TGTGCCATCAGTGGGTCCTCCTCTGGGGCCAACGTCCTGACTTTC. The rearrangement uses TRBV10-3 and TRBJ2-6; D is uncertain. Germline V gene data show CDR1 as ENHRY and CDR2 as SYGVKD. This CDR3 has 15 residues. The V end was cut by 4 bases, the J end by 0 bases, with 7 bases between.

In its sample, this clonotype was seen many times. The V gene is TRBV6-1, the J gene TRBJ1-5; D is ambiguous. The V gene lost 3 bases and the J gene lost 3 bases, with 12 bases spanning the gap. Germline CDR1 MNHNS, CDR2 SASEGT. The CDR3 extends over 15 amino acids. Here the CDR3 DNA reads TGTGCCAGCAGTGACCAACCGGGAGTCAATCAGCCCCAGCATTTT. Its translation: CASSDQPGVNQPQHF.

This clonotype was counted many times. The chain carries TRBV10-3 and TRBJ1-3; 10 bases line up with TRBD1. Germline CDR1 reads ENHRY; CDR2 reads SYGVKD. The CDR3 length is 18 residues. J gave up 0 bases and V 6 bases, and 11 bases lay outside the gene matches. The CDR3 DNA is TGTGCCATCAGGATGACAGGGGGCGCGGGTAGCTCTGGAAACACCATATATTTT. This encodes CAIRMTGGAGSSGNTIYF.

This clonotype was found many times. The J gene is TRBJ2-7, the V gene TRBV27; maybe TRBD1 (5 bases). The ends were cut back, 6 bases at V and 0 bases at J, with 9 bases in the middle. This CDR3 spans 13 amino acids. Germline-derived CDR1 and CDR2 are MNHEY and SMNVEV (reference sequence). The CDR3 here is CASRGDSSYEQYF. In nucleotides, the CDR3 is TGTGCCAGCAGAGGGGATAGCTCCTACGAGCAGTACTTC.

This clonotype has more than one count but fewer than ten. The rearrangement joins TRBV9 to TRBJ1-1; D is unresolved. The CDR3 length is 13 residues. The V and J ends lost 1 base and 1 base respectively, with 5 bases between them. Germline V lookup: CDR1 SGDLS, CDR2 YYNGEE. The CDR3 DNA is TGTGCCAGCAGCGTACCACCGAACACTGAAGCTTTCTTT. Its translation: CASSVPPNTEAFF.

This clonotype came up many times. The chain carries TRBV12-3 or TRBV12-4 and TRBJ2-5; the match to TRBD1 covers 9 bases. V lost 1 base, J lost 5 bases, and 8 bases stayed unmatched. The CDR3 has 16 amino acids. CDR3 region: CASSLVFDRGGETQYF. CDR3 nucleotides: TGTGCCAGCAGTTTAGTATTTGACAGGGGGGGTGAGACCCAGTACTTC.

There are many counts of this clonotype. J is TRBJ1-2 and V is TRBV5-1; D gene ambiguous. Germline loops: CDR1 SGHRS, CDR2 YFSETQ. The CDR3 sequence is 14 residues long. Trimming took off 0 bases at V and 6 bases at J, with 12 bases between the two ends. As DNA, the CDR3 is TGCGCCAGCAGCTTGGAGGCCAGCCTAAATGGCTACACCTTC. It is translated as CASSLEASLNGYTF.

This clonotype was recorded at least ten times. The chain is built from TRBV5-1 and TRBJ1-5; D remains ambiguous. This CDR3 has 14 amino acids. Between the trimmed V and J ends, which lost 0 bases and 9 bases, there was a span of 13 bases. Germline V gives CDR1 SGHRS, CDR2 YFSETQ. CDR3 nucleotide sequence: TGCGCCAGCAGCTTGGCCAGGATCTCTGGGCCCCAGCATTTT. Translated, it gives CASSLARISGPQHF.

V and J are TRBV30 and TRBJ1-6; weak D call: TRBD1 (6 bases). V was clipped by 1 base and J by 10 bases, with 11 bases between them. The CDR3 covers 13 residues. From germline, CDR1 is GTSNPN and CDR2 SVGIG (reference sequence). CDR3 sequence reads: CAWSEGVGSPLHF. The CDR3 nucleotides read TGTGCCTGGAGTGAGGGGGTTGGGTCACCCCTCCACTTT.

In its sample, this clonotype was seen many times. V is TRBV6-5 and J is TRBJ1-1; D gene ambiguous. V lost 0 bases to trimming and J lost 5 bases, with 7 bases between them. This CDR3 has 13 residues. Germline V gene sequence: CDR1 MNHEY, CDR2 SVGAGI. In nucleotides, the CDR3 is TGTGCCAGCAGTTACTCGACGGTAACTGAAGCTTTCTTT. Amino acid sequence: CASSYSTVTEAFF.

This clonotype was detected ten times or more. The chain has TRBV6-6 and TRBJ2-7, with D possibly matching TRBD2 (6 bases). V lost 0 bases to trimming and J lost 5 bases, with 8 bases between them. The CDR3 length is 13 residues. Germline values: CDR1 MNHNY, CDR2 SVGAGI (reference sequence). The CDR3 loop is CASSYSSGHEQYF. For the CDR3, the DNA is TGTGCCAGCAGTTACTCGAGCGGGCACGAGCAGTACTTC.